This T cell receptor (beta chain) was captured in a study of cytomegalovirus exposure and HLA in healthy donors. Study results and caveats: It was reportedly the case that the classifier diagnosed cytomegalovirus status with high specificity and sensitivity. Within the 100 to 150 validation repertoires, first-cohort TCR clusters tended to co-occur, according to a later analysis. The study flagged about 160 TCR beta chains as cytomegalovirus-associated. Many donors carried some public TCRs, although rarity characterized most TCR sequences.

Of note for this clone: Its specificity is not known.

V trimming: 7 bases; J trimming: 0 bases; junction bases outside the gene matches: 5. The CDR3 totals 15 residues. Germline loops: CDR1 KGHSH, CDR2 LQKENI. Sequencing used immunoSEQ multiplex PCR; TCRdb keeps in-frame clones, though not all of them. The repertoire holds about 160,000 clones, around 92% seen once, with 10% in the top ten. The chain combines TRBV18 with TRBJ2-3; 9 bases match TRBD1. The sample was PBMCs. This TCR was sampled from a woman between 18 and 30 years old in good health and CMV-seropositive. In nucleotides, the CDR3 is TGTGCCAGCTGTGGACAGGGGTCGAGCACAGATACGCAGTATTTT. It codes for CASCGQGSSTDTQYF.